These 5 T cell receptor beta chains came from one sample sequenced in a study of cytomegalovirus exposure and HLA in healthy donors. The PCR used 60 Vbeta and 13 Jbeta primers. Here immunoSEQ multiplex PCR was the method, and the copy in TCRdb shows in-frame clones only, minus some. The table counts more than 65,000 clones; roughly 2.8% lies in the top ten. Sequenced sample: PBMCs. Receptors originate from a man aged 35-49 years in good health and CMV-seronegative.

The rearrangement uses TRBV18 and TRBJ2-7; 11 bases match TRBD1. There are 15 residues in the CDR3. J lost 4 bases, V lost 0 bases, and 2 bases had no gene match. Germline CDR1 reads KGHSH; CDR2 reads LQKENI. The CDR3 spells CASSPPDRGRYEQYF. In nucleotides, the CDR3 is TGTGCCAGCTCACCACCGGACAGGGGGCGGTACGAGCAGTACTTC.

The CDR3 protein is CASSEQGNTIYF. In DNA, the CDR3 is TGTGCCAGCAGTGAGCAGGGAAACACCATATATTTT. This chain uses TRBV2 with TRBJ1-3, with D uncertain. The CDR3 covers 12 residues. Germline V gene sequence: CDR1 SNHLY, CDR2 FYNNEI. The germline V and J ends were trimmed by 3 bases and 4 bases, with 4 bases remaining between them.

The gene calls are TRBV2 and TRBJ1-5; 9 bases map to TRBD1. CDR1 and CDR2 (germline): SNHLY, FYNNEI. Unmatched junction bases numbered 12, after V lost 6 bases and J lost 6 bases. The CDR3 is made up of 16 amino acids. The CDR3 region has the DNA TGTGCCAGCAGAGCCCACAGGGGGCGCGGTGGTCAGCCCCAGCATTTT. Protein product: CASRAHRGRGGQPQHF. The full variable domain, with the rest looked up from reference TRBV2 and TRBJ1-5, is EPEVTQTPSHQVTQMGQEVILRCVPISNHLYFYWYRQILGQKVEFLVSFYNNEISEKSEIFDDQFSVERPDGSNFTLKIRSTKLEDSAMYFCASRAHRGRGGQPQHFGDGTRLSIL.

The CDR3 loop reads CAISGTGKNQPQHF. In DNA form, the CDR3 reads TGTGCCATCAGTGGGACAGGGAAAAATCAGCCCCAGCATTTT. The chain is built from TRBV10-3 and TRBJ1-5; 8 bases line up with TRBD1. Germline V gene sequence: CDR1 ENHRY, CDR2 SYGVKD. The CDR3 loop spans 14 amino acids. V lost 4 bases, J lost 4 bases, and 3 bases stayed unmatched.

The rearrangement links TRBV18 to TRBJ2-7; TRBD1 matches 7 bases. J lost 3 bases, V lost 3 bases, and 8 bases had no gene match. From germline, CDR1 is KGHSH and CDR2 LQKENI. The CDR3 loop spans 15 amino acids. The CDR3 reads CASSPHRDSYYEQYF. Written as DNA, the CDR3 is TGTGCCAGCTCACCTCACCGGGACAGCTACTACGAGCAGTACTTC.